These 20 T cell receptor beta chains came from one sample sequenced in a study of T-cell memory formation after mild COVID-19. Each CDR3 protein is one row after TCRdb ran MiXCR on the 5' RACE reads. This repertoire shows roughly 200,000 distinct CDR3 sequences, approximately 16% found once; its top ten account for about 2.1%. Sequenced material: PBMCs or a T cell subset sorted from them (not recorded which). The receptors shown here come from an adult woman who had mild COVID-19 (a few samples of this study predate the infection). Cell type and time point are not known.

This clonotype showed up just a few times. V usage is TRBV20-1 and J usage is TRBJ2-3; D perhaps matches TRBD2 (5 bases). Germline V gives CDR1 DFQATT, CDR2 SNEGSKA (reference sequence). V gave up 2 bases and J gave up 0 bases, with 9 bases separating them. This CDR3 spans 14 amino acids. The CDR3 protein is CSARRDGSTDTQYF. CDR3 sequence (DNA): TGCAGTGCTAGACGGGATGGTAGCACAGATACGCAGTATTTT.

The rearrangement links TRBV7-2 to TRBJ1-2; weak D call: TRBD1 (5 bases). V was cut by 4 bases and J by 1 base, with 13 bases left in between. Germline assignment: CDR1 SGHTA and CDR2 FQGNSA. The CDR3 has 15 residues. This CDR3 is CASSSQPGGNYGYTF. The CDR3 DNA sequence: TGTGCCAGCAGCTCTCAGCCGGGGGGTAACTATGGCTACACCTTC.

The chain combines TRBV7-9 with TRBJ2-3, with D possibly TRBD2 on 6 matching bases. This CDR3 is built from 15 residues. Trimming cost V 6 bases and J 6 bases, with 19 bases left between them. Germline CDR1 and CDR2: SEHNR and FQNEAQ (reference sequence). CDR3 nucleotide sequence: TGTGCCAGCAGTCGGTGGGGTTCTAGCGTCGATACGCAGTATTTT. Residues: CASSRWGSSVDTQYF.

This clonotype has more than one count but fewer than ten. CDR3 region: CASTGTGLVGQSPLHF. The CDR3 DNA reads TGTGCCAGCACCGGGACAGGTCTTGTTGGACAGTCACCCCTCCACTTT. The rearrangement links TRBV13 to TRBJ1-6, with 8 nucleotides matching TRBD1. CDR1 is PRHDT and CDR2 is FYEKMQ in the germline V gene (reference sequence). The CDR3 totals 16 residues. The V segment lost 7 bases and the J segment 10 bases; nucleotides outside the gene matches: 15.

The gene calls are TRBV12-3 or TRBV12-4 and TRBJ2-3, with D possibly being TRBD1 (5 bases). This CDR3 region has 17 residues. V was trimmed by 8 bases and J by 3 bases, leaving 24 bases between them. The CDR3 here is CASSSYGARKGTDTQYF. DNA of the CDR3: TGTGCCAGCTCCTCTTATGGGGCCCGGAAGGGTACAGATACGCAGTATTTT.

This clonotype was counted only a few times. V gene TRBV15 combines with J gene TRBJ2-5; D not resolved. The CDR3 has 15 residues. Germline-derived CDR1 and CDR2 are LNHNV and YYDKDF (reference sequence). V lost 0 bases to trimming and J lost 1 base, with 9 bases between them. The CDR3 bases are TGTGCCACCAGCAGAGATCTTTGGGGCCAAGAGACCCAGTACTTC. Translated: CATSRDLWGQETQYF.

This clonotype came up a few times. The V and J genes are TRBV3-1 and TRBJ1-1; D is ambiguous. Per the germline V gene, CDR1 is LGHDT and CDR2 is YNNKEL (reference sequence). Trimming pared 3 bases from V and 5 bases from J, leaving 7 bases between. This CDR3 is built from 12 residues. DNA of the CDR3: TGTGCCAGCAGCCACAGGAGAACTGAAGCTTTCTTT. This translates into CASSHRRTEAFF.

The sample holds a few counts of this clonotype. CDR3 DNA sequence: TGTGCCAGCAGCAAAAGTCGCCGCACAGATACGCAGTATTTT. Translation gives CASSKSRRTDTQYF. This chain uses TRBV11-2 with TRBJ2-3; no clear D gene. Germline V gives CDR1 SGHAT, CDR2 FQNNGV. The CDR3 is made up of 14 amino acids. V was shortened by 5 bases and J by 1 base, with 10 bases between the two germline ends.

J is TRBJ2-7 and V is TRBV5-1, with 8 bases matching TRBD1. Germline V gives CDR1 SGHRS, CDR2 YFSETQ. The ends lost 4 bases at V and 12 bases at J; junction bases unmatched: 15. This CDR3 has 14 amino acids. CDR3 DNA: TGCGCCAGCAGCCCTGGGGACAGGTTGACCGAGGGGTACTTC. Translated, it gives CASSPGDRLTEGYF.

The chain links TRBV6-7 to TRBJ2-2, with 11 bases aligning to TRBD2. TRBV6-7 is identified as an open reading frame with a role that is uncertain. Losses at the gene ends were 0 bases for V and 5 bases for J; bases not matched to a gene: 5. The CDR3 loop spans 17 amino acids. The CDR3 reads CASSYSGTSGSTGELFF. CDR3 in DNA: TGTGCCAGCAGTTACTCCGGGACTAGCGGTTCTACCGGGGAGCTGTTTTTT.

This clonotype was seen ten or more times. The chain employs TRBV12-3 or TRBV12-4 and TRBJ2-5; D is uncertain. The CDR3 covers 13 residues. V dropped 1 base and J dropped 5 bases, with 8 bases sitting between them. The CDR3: CASSLGFAETQYF. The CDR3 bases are TGTGCCAGCAGTTTAGGGTTCGCGGAGACCCAGTACTTC.

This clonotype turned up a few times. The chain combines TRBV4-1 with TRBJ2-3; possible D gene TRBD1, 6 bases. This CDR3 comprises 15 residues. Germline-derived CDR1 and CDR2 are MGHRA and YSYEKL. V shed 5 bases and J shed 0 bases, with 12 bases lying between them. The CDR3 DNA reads TGCGCCAGCAGCGTGTGGGGGCGTAGCACAGATACGCAGTATTTT. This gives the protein CASSVWGRSTDTQYF.

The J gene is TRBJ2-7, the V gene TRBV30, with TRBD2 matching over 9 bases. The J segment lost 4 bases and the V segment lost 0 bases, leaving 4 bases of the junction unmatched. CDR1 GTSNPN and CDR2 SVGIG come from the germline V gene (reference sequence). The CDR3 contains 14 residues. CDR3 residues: CAWSVQSGGYEQYF. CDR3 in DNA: TGTGCCTGGAGTGTACAGAGCGGGGGGTACGAGCAGTACTTC.

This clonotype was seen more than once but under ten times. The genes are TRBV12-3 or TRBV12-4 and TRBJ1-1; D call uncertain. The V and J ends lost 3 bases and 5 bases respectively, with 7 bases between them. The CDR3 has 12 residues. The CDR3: CASSLTRTEAFF. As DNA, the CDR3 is TGTGCCAGCAGTTTGACTCGGACTGAAGCTTTCTTT.

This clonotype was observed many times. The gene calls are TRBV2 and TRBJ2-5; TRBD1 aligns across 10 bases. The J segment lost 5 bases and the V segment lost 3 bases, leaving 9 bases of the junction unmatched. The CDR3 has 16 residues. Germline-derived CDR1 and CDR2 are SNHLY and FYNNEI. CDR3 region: CASSDDGTGVGETQYF. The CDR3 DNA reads TGTGCCAGCAGTGATGACGGGACAGGGGTCGGTGAGACCCAGTACTTC.

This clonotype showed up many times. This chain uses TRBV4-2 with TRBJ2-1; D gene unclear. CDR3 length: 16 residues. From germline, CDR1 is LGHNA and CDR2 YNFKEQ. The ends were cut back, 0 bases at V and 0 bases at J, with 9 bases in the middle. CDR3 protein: CASSQEGSSSYNEQFF. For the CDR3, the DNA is TGTGCCAGCAGCCAAGAGGGCAGCAGCTCCTACAATGAGCAGTTCTTC.

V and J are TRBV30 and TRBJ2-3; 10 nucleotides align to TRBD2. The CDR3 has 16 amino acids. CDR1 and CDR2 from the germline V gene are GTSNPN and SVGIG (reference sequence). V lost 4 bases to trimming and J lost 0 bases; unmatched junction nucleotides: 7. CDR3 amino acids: CAWTSGSPQSTDTQYF. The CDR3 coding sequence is TGTGCCTGGACTAGCGGGAGTCCACAGAGCACAGATACGCAGTATTTT.

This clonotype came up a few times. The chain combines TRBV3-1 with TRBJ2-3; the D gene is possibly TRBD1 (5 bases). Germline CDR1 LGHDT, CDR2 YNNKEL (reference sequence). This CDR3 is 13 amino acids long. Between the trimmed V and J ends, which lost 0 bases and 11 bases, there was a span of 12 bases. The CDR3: CASSQDRMGQQYF. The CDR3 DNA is TGTGCCAGCAGCCAAGATAGGATGGGGCAGCAGTATTTT.

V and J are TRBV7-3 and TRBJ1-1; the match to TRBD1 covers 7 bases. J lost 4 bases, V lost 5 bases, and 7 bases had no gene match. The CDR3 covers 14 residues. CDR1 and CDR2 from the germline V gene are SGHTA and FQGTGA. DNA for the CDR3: TGTGCCAGCAGCCGGATCCCAGGGGGCACTGAAGCTTTCTTT. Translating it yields CASSRIPGGTEAFF. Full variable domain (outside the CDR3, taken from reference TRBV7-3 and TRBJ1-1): GAGVSQTPSNKVTEKGKYVELRCDPISGHTALYWYRQSLGQGPEFLIYFQGTGAADDSGLPNDRFFAVRPEGSVSTLKIQRTERGDSAVYLCASSRIPGGTEAFFGQGTRLTVV.

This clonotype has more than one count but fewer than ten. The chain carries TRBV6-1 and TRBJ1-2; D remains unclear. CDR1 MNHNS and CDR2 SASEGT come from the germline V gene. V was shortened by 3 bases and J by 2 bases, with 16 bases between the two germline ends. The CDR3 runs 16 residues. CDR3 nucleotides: TGTGCCAGCAGTGATAGCCGCCGGTCTCTCAACTATGGCTACACCTTC. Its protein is CASSDSRRSLNYGYTF.